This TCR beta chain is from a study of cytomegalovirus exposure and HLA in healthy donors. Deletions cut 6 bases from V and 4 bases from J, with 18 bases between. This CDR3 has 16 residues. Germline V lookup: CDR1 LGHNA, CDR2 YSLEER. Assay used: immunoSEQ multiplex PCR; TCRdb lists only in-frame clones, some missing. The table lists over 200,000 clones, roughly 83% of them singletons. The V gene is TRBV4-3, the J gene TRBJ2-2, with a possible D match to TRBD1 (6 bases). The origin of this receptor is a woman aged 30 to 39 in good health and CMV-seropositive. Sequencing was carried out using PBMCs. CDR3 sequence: CASSFGTGRGTGELFF. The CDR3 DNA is TGCGCCAGCAGTTTCGGAACAGGGAGAGGCACCGGGGAGCTGTTTTTT.